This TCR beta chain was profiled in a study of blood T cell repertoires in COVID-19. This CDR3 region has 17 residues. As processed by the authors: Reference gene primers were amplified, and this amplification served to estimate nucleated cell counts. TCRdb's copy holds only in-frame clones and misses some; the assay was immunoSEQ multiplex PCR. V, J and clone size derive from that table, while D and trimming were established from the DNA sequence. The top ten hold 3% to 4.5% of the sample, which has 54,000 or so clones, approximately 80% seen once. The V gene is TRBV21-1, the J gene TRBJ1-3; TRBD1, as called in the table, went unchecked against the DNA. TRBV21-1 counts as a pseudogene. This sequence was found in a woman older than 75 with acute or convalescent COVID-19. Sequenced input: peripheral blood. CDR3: CASSPKPGQGGGNTIYF. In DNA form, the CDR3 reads TGTGCCAGCAGCCCTAAACCCGGACAGGGGGGAGGAAACACCATATATTTT.